The next 12 T cell receptor beta chains were all read from a single sample in a study of patients and donors after allogeneic stem cell transplantation. From the RT-PCR reads, TCRdb called clonotypes with MiXCR, one entry per CDR3 protein. The table has 900,000 to 1,000,000 distinct CDR3 sequences, about a sixth seen once; the top ten hold 6%. The sequencing sample was made of blood, either unsorted or a sorted T cell fraction (not recorded which). These receptor sequences come from a human donor who was either an allogeneic HSCT recipient or a stem cell or donor lymphocyte infusion donor (not recorded which). It is not recorded whose cells these are; they may come from a transplant donor.

The chain combines TRBV12-3 or TRBV12-4 with TRBJ2-7; 11 bases match TRBD2. The trim removed 6 bases at V and 2 bases at J, leaving 9 bases unmatched. The CDR3 is 16 amino acids. CDR3 DNA sequence: TGTGCCAGCAGCAGAGACTTAGCGGGAGGGCCCTACGAGCAGTACTTC. Its translation: CASSRDLAGGPYEQYF.

The genes are TRBV2 and TRBJ2-7; D uncertain. Germline lookup yields CDR1 SNHLY and CDR2 FYNNEI. The CDR3 is 13 amino acids. V was pared by 1 base and J by 6 bases, with 10 bases between. Here the CDR3 DNA reads TGTGCCAGCAGTGAAGGGGTCGACCTCGAGCAGTACTTC. This gives the protein CASSEGVDLEQYF.

This chain joins TRBV6-1 and TRBJ2-3, with 14 bases fitting TRBD2. The V gene end was trimmed by 5 bases and the J gene end by 0 bases; junction bases not matched to a gene: 7. The CDR3 loop spans 18 amino acids. Germline V gene lookup returns CDR1 MNHNS and CDR2 SASEGT. The CDR3 sequence: CASSPGLAGVFSTDTQYF. CDR3 sequence (DNA): TGTGCCAGCAGTCCGGGACTAGCGGGAGTGTTTAGCACAGATACGCAGTATTTT.

This chain uses TRBV7-2 with TRBJ2-1, with 7 bases fitting TRBD2. J was trimmed by 9 bases and V by 5 bases; bases with no gene match: 19. This CDR3 is built from 17 residues. From germline, CDR1 is SGHTA and CDR2 FQGNSA. The CDR3 reads CASSPLGLAAFGVEQFF. Written as DNA, the CDR3 is TGTGCCAGCAGCCCCTTGGGTCTAGCGGCGTTCGGGGTTGAGCAGTTCTTC.

This rearrangement joins TRBV5-1 to TRBJ2-7; D gene ambiguous. In germline, CDR1 is SGHRS, CDR2 YFSETQ. CDR3 length equals 15 residues. Trimming took 4 bases from V and 3 from J, leaving 17 bases between them. The CDR3 sequence is CASSIAEAALYEQYF. Written as DNA, the CDR3 is TGCGCCAGCAGCATTGCCGAGGCGGCCCTCTACGAGCAGTACTTC.

V gene TRBV4-3 combines with J gene TRBJ2-5; maybe TRBD1 (6 bases). This CDR3 contains 18 residues. The germline V and J ends were trimmed by 4 bases and 2 bases, with 23 bases remaining between them. The germline V gene has CDR1 LGHNA and CDR2 YSLEER. CDR3 coding DNA: TGCGCCAGCAGCCTCTTCCCTTGGCGACAGGCAATTCAAGAGACCCAGTACTTC. Protein: CASSLFPWRQAIQETQYF.

This sequence joins TRBV15 and TRBJ2-3; weak D call: TRBD1 (5 bases). V lost 3 bases, J lost 4 bases, and 17 bases lay in between. Germline lookup yields CDR1 LNHNV and CDR2 YYDKDF (reference sequence). The length of the CDR3 is 16 residues. The CDR3 sequence is CATSSIERGGADTQYF. CDR3 in DNA: TGTGCCACCAGCAGCATAGAAAGGGGTGGGGCAGATACGCAGTATTTT.

The chain joins TRBV9 to TRBJ2-1; D is uncertain. Trimming shortened V by 6 bases and J by 8 bases, and 12 bases separated the two germline ends. CDR1 is SGDLS, CDR2 YYNGEE, per germline. CDR3 length: 12 residues. The CDR3 sequence is CASIPPLDEQFF. CDR3 DNA sequence: TGTGCCAGCATCCCCCCGCTGGATGAGCAGTTCTTC.

The rearrangement links TRBV4-1 to TRBJ1-5; D not resolved. Germline V CDR1 and CDR2: MGHRA, YSYEKL. There are 14 residues in the CDR3. Deletions cut 1 base from V and 3 bases from J, with 7 bases between. The CDR3 protein is CASSQGWNNQPQHF. CDR3 sequence (DNA): TGCGCCAGCAGCCAAGGGTGGAACAATCAGCCCCAGCATTTT.

The chain combines TRBV25-1 with TRBJ2-7; D remains ambiguous. Per germline, CDR1 MGHDK and CDR2 SYGVNS. Trimming took 0 bases from V and 6 from J, leaving 3 bases between them. CDR3 length equals 11 residues. CDR3: CASSEYTEQYF. The CDR3 DNA follows: TGTGCCAGCAGTGAATATACCGAGCAGTACTTC.

This clonotype was counted only a few times. The V gene is TRBV6-1, the J gene TRBJ1-1; D is undetermined. This CDR3 comprises 15 residues. The germline V gene encodes CDR1 MNHNS and CDR2 SASEGT. V was cut by 5 bases and J by 0 bases, with 13 bases left in between. Here the CDR3 reads CASSRWVIMNTEAFF. In DNA form, the CDR3 reads TGTGCCAGCAGTCGCTGGGTCATCATGAACACTGAAGCTTTCTTT.

This chain connects TRBV6-6 to TRBJ1-2; 9 positions agree with TRBD1. The V gene's germline CDR1 is MNHNY and CDR2 SVGAGI (reference sequence). The junction had 7 bases not matched to a gene; V was cut back by 10 bases and J by 4 bases. The CDR3 sequence is 13 residues long. CDR3 sequence: CAIRDRAGYGYTF. For the CDR3, the DNA is TGTGCCATCAGGGACAGGGCCGGCTATGGCTACACCTTC.